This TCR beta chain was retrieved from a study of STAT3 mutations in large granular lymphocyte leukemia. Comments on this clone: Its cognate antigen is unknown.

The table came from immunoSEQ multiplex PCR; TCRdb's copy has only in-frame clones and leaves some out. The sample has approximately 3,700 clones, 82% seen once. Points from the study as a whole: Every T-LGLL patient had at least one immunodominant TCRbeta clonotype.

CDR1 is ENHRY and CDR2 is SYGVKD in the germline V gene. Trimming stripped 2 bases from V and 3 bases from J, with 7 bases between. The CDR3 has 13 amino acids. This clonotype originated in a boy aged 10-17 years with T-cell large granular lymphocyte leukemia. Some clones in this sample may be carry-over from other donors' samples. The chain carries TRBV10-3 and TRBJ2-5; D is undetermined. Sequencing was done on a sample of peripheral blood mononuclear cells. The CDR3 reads CAISEDEKETQYF. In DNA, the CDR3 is TGTGCCATCAGTGAGGACGAAAAAGAGACCCAGTACTTC.